This TCR beta chain was documented in a study of T-cell reconstitution after alpha-beta-depleted transplantation in children. V lost 0 bases to trimming and J lost 1 base, with 6 bases between them. This CDR3 comprises 14 residues. Germline assignment: CDR1 MGHRA and CDR2 YSYEKL. The authors prepared the TCRbeta library with unique molecular identifiers. One entry per CDR3 protein, called by TCRdb with MiXCR from the PCR reads. This table holds 600,000 to 700,000 distinct CDR3 sequences, around 16% found once. Sequencing was performed on PBMCs from the stem cell graft donor, taken from the stem cell graft. The receptor comes from a human donor who donated a stem cell graft to a child with acute myeloid leukemia. The J gene is TRBJ2-5, the V gene TRBV4-1, with a tentative D call TRBD1 (5 bases). This chain's CDR3 is CASSQEGAQETQYF. The CDR3 bases are TGCGCCAGCAGCCAAGAAGGGGCCCAAGAGACCCAGTACTTC.